This T cell receptor beta chain stems from a study of CD8 T cell repertoires and HIV-1 epitope variants. Study-level information: Twenty-five autologous and known Gag and Nef epitope variant peptides each stimulated T cells separately. Controls were a CMV, EBV and flu pool, Ebola AY9, and no peptide.

Assay used: immunoSEQ multiplex PCR; TCRdb lists only in-frame clones, some missing. The sample comprises roughly 100,000 clones, 74% of which are singletons, and around 24% rests with the top ten. Sequencing was performed on uncultured baseline CD8+ T cells from peripheral blood mononuclear cells (PBMCs). This TCR derives from a male donor with HIV.

The CDR3 loop is CASSTHSSYNSPLHF. In DNA form, the CDR3 reads TGTGCCAGCAGCACCCACAGCTCCTATAATTCACCCCTCCACTTT. V and J are TRBV6-5 and TRBJ1-6; D is unresolved. The CDR3 is 15 amino acids. Germline V gives CDR1 MNHEY, CDR2 SVGAGI. V was cut by 6 bases and J by 0 bases, with 9 bases left in between.